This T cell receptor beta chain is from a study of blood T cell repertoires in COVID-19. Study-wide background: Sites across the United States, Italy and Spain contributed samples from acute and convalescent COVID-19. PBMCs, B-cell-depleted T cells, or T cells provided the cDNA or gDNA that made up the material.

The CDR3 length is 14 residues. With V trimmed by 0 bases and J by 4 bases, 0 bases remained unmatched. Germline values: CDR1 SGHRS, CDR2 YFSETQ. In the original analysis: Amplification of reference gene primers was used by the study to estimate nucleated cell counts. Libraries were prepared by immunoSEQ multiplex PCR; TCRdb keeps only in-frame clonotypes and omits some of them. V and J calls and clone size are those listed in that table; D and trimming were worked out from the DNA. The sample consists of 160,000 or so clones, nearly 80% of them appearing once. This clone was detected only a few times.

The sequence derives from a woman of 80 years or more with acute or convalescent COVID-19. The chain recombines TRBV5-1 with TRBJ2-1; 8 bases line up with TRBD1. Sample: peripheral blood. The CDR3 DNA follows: TGCGCCAGCAGCTTGGACAGGGGGTACAATGAGCAGTTCTTC. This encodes CASSLDRGYNEQFF.